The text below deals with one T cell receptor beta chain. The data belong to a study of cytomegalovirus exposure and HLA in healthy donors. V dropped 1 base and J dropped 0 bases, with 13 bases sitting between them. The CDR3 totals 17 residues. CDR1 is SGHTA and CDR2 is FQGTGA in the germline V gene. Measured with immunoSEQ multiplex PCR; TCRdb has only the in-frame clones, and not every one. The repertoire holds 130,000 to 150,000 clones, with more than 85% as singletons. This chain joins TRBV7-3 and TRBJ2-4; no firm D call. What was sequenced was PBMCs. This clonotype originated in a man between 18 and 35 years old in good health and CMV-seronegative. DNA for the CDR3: TGTGCCAGCAGCTTAATGTTGGAGATGTTAGCCAAAAACATTCAGTACTTC. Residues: CASSLMLEMLAKNIQYF. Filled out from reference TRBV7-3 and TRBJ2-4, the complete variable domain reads GAGVSQTPSNKVTEKGKYVELRCDPISGHTALYWYRQSLGQGPEFLIYFQGTGAADDSGLPNDRFFAVRPEGSVSTLKIQRTERGDSAVYLCASSLMLEMLAKNIQYFGAGTRLSVL.